Listed here is a single T cell receptor beta chain. Its matching antigen is unknown. This entry belongs to a study of T cells in localized non-small cell lung cancer. Study results and caveats: Appearing in adjacent lung were a median roughly 59 of the top 100 tumor clones. Overall survival was longer when the density of T cells in the blood was higher. Because sequencing included only one region (of the tumor), heterogeneity remains possible. Uninvolved adjacent lung had the highest recorded T cell clonality, with tumor below it.

The V gene's germline CDR1 is MNHEY and CDR2 SVGAGI. Trimming removed 5 bases from V and 0 bases from J, with 4 bases in between. This CDR3 spans 12 amino acids. Libraries were prepared by immunoSEQ multiplex PCR; TCRdb keeps only in-frame clonotypes and omits some of them. The table shows 26,000 or so clones, with less than 90% occurring only once. The gene calls are TRBV6-5 and TRBJ1-1, with D hard to call. The sample in question was peripheral blood, obtained before any cancer treatment. The source is a female donor aged 60 or older with stage II squamous cell lung carcinoma. The CDR3 sequence: CASSTLNTEAFF. CDR3 bases: TGTGCCAGCAGTACCTTGAACACTGAAGCTTTCTTT.